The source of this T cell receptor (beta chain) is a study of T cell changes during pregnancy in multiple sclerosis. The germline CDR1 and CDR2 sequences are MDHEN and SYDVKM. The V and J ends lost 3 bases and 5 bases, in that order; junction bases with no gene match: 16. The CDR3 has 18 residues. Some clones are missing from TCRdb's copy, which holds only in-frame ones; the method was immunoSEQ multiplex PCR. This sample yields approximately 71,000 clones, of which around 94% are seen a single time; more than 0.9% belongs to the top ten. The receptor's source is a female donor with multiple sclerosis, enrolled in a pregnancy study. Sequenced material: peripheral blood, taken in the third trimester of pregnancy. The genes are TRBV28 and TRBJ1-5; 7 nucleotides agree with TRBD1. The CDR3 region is CASSLGDSHILGYQPQHF. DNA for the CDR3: TGTGCCAGCAGTTTGGGGGACAGCCATATATTGGGATATCAGCCCCAGCATTTT.